A single sample is the source of the 28 T cell receptor beta chains below, sequenced in a study of cytotoxic CD8 clonotypes in ibrutinib-treated CLL. Here immunoSEQ multiplex PCR was the method, and the copy in TCRdb shows in-frame clones only, minus some. The data hold 35,000 to 50,000 clones, with over 60% observed a single time. The sequencing here drew on PBMCs, taken after 12 months of ibrutinib treatment. The receptors originated from a human donor with chronic lymphocytic leukemia.

This clone was picked up a small number of times. The DNA of the CDR3 is TGTGCCAGCAGTGAAGGGGGGCTAGCGGAGTTCCTCTACGAGCAGTACTTC. Its protein is CASSEGGLAEFLYEQYF. The V and J genes are TRBV2 and TRBJ2-7; tentatively, D is TRBD2 (7 bases). V was trimmed by 1 base and J by 3 bases, leaving 19 bases between them. Germline V lookup: CDR1 SNHLY, CDR2 FYNNEI. CDR3 length: 17 amino acids.

The chain has TRBV29-1 and TRBJ1-2, with no clear D. Germline values: CDR1 SQVTM, CDR2 ANQGSEA. This CDR3 contains 12 residues. The V end lost 7 bases, the J end lost 0 bases, and 9 bases lay between the germline ends. CDR3 loop: CSGKVSNYGYTF. The CDR3 DNA sequence: TGCAGCGGGAAGGTGTCTAACTATGGCTACACCTTC. The variable domain in full, completed from reference TRBV29-1 and TRBJ1-2, reads SAVISQKPSRDICQRGTSLTIQCQVDSQVTMMFWYRQQPGQSLTLIATANQGSEATYESGFVIDKFPISRPNLTFSTLTVSNMSPEDSSIYLCSGKVSNYGYTFGSGTRLTVV.

The V gene is TRBV6-1, the J gene TRBJ1-5, with 7 positions matching TRBD1. CDR1 is MNHNS and CDR2 is SASEGT in the germline V gene. This CDR3 is built from 14 residues. The V segment lost 6 bases and the J segment 4 bases; nucleotides outside the gene matches: 6. The CDR3 DNA reads TGTGCCAGCAGCGGGCAGGGGGGAAATCAGCCCCAGCATTTT. Translating gives CASSGQGGNQPQHF.

The gene calls are TRBV29-1 and TRBJ1-1; D gene uncertain. V dropped 0 bases and J dropped 3 bases, with 14 bases sitting between them. Germline CDR1 reads SQVTM; CDR2 reads ANQGSEA. The CDR3 runs to 15 residues. The CDR3 reads CSVEDILPGYTEAFF. The CDR3 region has the DNA TGCAGCGTTGAAGATATCCTCCCCGGATACACTGAAGCTTTCTTT.

The V and J genes are TRBV15 and TRBJ1-2; a possible D gene is TRBD1 (5 bases). The V end lost 3 bases, the J end lost 0 bases, and 14 bases lay between the germline ends. The CDR3 loop spans 16 amino acids. Germline-derived CDR1 and CDR2 are LNHNV and YYDKDF (reference sequence). In nucleotides, the CDR3 is TGTGCCACCAGCAGGGGACCCGAGGGAACTAACTATGGCTACACCTTC. The encoded protein is CATSRGPEGTNYGYTF.

This clone was seen only a few times. This chain uses TRBV14 with TRBJ2-2; D unresolved. Germline-derived CDR1 and CDR2 are SGHDN and FVKESK. The CDR3 consists of 13 residues. V was trimmed by 2 bases and J by 4 bases, leaving 5 bases between them. CDR3 loop: CASSQFLTGELFF. Here the CDR3 DNA reads TGTGCCAGCAGCCAATTTCTCACCGGGGAGCTGTTTTTT.

This clone showed up just once. The chain uses TRBV9 and TRBJ2-1; D is possibly TRBD1 (6 bases). Trimming removed 2 bases at V and 0 bases at J, with 12 bases between. The CDR3 is 16 residues long. The V gene's germline CDR1 is SGDLS and CDR2 YYNGEE. The CDR3 region is CASSVTQGFSYNEQFF. CDR3 nucleotide sequence: TGTGCCAGCAGCGTGACCCAGGGGTTCTCCTACAATGAGCAGTTCTTC.

The V gene is TRBV9, the J gene TRBJ2-7; TRBD2 is a possible D gene (6 bases). The CDR3 has 17 amino acids. The germline V gene encodes CDR1 SGDLS and CDR2 YYNGEE. Trimming shortened V by 3 bases and J by 0 bases, and 19 bases separated the two germline ends. CDR3 sequence: CASSETSWPTSSYEQYF. CDR3 nucleotide sequence: TGTGCCAGCAGCGAGACTAGTTGGCCCACCAGCTCCTACGAGCAGTACTTC.

This clone has more than one count but fewer than ten. The chain employs TRBV10-3 and TRBJ1-2, with 11 bases identical to TRBD1. This CDR3 is built from 17 residues. V lost 6 bases, J lost 4 bases, and 13 bases stayed unmatched. Germline V CDR1 and CDR2: ENHRY, SYGVKD. The CDR3 coding sequence is TGTGCCATCAGGGTGGTTGACCCGGGACAGGGGGGCTATGGCTACACCTTC. It encodes CAIRVVDPGQGGYGYTF.

V and J are TRBV9 and TRBJ2-5; TRBD2 aligns across 9 bases. V lost 2 bases to trimming and J lost 1 base; unmatched junction nucleotides: 3. Germline loops: CDR1 SGDLS, CDR2 YYNGEE. This CDR3 comprises 15 residues. The CDR3: CASSVASGVQETQYF. The CDR3 DNA is TGTGCCAGCAGCGTTGCTAGCGGGGTCCAAGAGACCCAGTACTTC.

The chain uses TRBV28 and TRBJ2-5; the D gene is possibly TRBD1 (5 bases). Trimming cost V 7 bases and J 9 bases, with 12 bases left between them. The germline V gene has CDR1 MDHEN and CDR2 SYDVKM. This CDR3 is 11 amino acids long. The CDR3 reads CASISDSAQYF. The CDR3 region has the DNA TGTGCCAGCATTTCCGACAGCGCCCAGTACTTC.

The genes are TRBV19 and TRBJ1-5, with D perhaps TRBD1 (6 bases). Germline V gene sequence: CDR1 LNHDA, CDR2 SQIVND (reference sequence). Between the trimmed V and J ends, which lost 5 bases and 3 bases, there was a span of 11 bases. The CDR3 sequence is 14 residues long. The CDR3, as DNA: TGTGCCAGTAGTGTGGACAGTTACAATCAGCCCCAGCATTTT. This codes for CASSVDSYNQPQHF.

The chain links TRBV6-6 to TRBJ2-4; D is possibly TRBD1 (6 bases). Germline assignment: CDR1 MNHNY and CDR2 SVGAGI (reference sequence). Trimming took 5 bases from V and 5 from J, leaving 16 bases between them. The CDR3 runs to 15 residues. CDR3 sequence reads: CASSSRGIGQNIQYF. In nucleotides, the CDR3 is TGTGCCAGCAGTAGCAGGGGAATTGGTCAAAACATTCAGTACTTC.

V is TRBV19 and J is TRBJ1-2; no definite D call. V lost 5 bases to trimming and J lost 7 bases, with 11 bases between them. Germline assignment: CDR1 LNHDA and CDR2 SQIVND (reference sequence). This CDR3 region has 12 residues. CDR3 bases: TGTGCCAGTAGTCCCCATGAGCTTGGCTACACCTTC. It translates to CASSPHELGYTF.

This clone was found a few times. Additional DNA sequences in this sample encode the identical CDR3. The genes are TRBV7-9 and TRBJ1-1, with no clear D. The length of the CDR3 is 13 residues. Germline CDR1 SEHNR, CDR2 FQNEAQ (reference sequence). V was shortened by 3 bases and J by 1 base, with 6 bases between the two germline ends. The CDR3: CASSLEGNTEAFF. CDR3 bases: TGTGCCAGCAGCTTGGAGGGGAACACTGAAGCTTTCTTT.

The chain uses TRBV2 and TRBJ2-1; D is undetermined. V lost 2 bases, J lost 2 bases, and 10 bases lay in between. CDR1 and CDR2 from the germline V gene are SNHLY and FYNNEI. This CDR3 spans 15 amino acids. The CDR3 region is CASSETQTTYNEQFF. The CDR3 nucleotides are TGTGCCAGCAGTGAAACCCAGACCACCTACAATGAGCAGTTCTTC.

The chain is built from TRBV30 and TRBJ1-2; TRBD1 is a possible D gene (5 bases). The CDR3 sequence is 15 residues long. Germline V lookup: CDR1 GTSNPN, CDR2 SVGIG (reference sequence). The germline V and J ends were trimmed by 4 bases and 1 base, with 16 bases remaining between them. The CDR3 spells CAWIRQLGGNYGYTF. The DNA of the CDR3 is TGTGCCTGGATTCGACAGCTGGGGGGTAACTATGGCTACACCTTC.

V gene TRBV30 combines with J gene TRBJ1-2; 11 nucleotides align to TRBD1. The V segment lost 1 base and the J segment 4 bases; nucleotides outside the gene matches: 8. From germline, CDR1 is GTSNPN and CDR2 SVGIG (reference sequence). The CDR3 is 16 residues long. CDR3: CAWSAHRTGGGYGYTF. The CDR3 DNA reads TGTGCCTGGAGTGCCCATAGGACAGGGGGCGGCTATGGCTACACCTTC.

This clone showed up just once. V is TRBV7-9 and J is TRBJ2-3, with 12 bases fitting TRBD2. CDR3 size: 16 residues. The germline CDR1 and CDR2 sequences are SEHNR and FQNEAQ (reference sequence). V was clipped by 5 bases and J by 0 bases; unmatched bases: 3. The CDR3: CASSIGTSGSTDTQYF. CDR3 sequence (DNA): TGTGCCAGCAGCATTGGGACTAGCGGGAGCACAGATACGCAGTATTTT.

The V and J genes are TRBV2 and TRBJ1-2; D ambiguous. The ends were cut back, 7 bases at V and 4 bases at J, with 16 bases in the middle. Germline assignment: CDR1 SNHLY and CDR2 FYNNEI. The CDR3 has 14 amino acids. CDR3 region: CASTQGPRLYGYTF. For the CDR3, the DNA is TGTGCCAGCACCCAAGGGCCGAGACTCTATGGCTACACCTTC.

The chain carries TRBV4-3 and TRBJ1-5, with a possible D match to TRBD1 (5 bases). Germline assignment: CDR1 LGHNA and CDR2 YSLEER. Deletions cut 4 bases from V and 3 bases from J, with 16 bases between. CDR3 length: 16 amino acids. CDR3 DNA sequence: TGCGCCAGCAGCCCCCTTGGGGGGGAGAACAATCAGCCCCAGCATTTT. This sequence encodes CASSPLGGENNQPQHF.

This sequence joins TRBV27 and TRBJ2-3; 7 nucleotides agree with TRBD1. The CDR3 runs 13 residues. Germline lookup yields CDR1 MNHEY and CDR2 SMNVEV (reference sequence). V gave up 6 bases and J gave up 3 bases; unmatched junction bases: 3. For the CDR3, the DNA is TGTGCCAGCAGAAGACAGGGAACAGATACGCAGTATTTT. Translated: CASRRQGTDTQYF.

This sequence joins TRBV29-1 and TRBJ1-1, with 11 bases lining up with TRBD1. The germline gives CDR1 SQVTM, CDR2 ANQGSEA. Unmatched junction bases numbered 2, after V lost 7 bases and J lost 1 base. This CDR3 has 13 residues. The CDR3 nucleotides are TGCAGCGGGACAGGGGGCCGGAACACTGAAGCTTTCTTT. Amino acid sequence: CSGTGGRNTEAFF.

This chain connects TRBV14 to TRBJ1-1; 7 bases fit TRBD1. This CDR3 is 14 amino acids long. Germline CDR1 and CDR2: SGHDN and FVKESK. V lost 4 bases and J lost 5; bases outside the gene matches: 7. CDR3 bases: TGTGCCAGCAGCCCCCTGACAGGGTGGACTGAAGCTTTCTTT. Translated: CASSPLTGWTEAFF.

CDR3 nucleotides: TGTGCCAGCAGCGTGGGTCTATCGGTAGCCTACAATGAGCAGTTCTTC. It specifies CASSVGLSVAYNEQFF. The V gene is TRBV7-2, the J gene TRBJ2-1; D remains unclear. The germline V gene encodes CDR1 SGHTA and CDR2 FQGNSA. V was clipped by 5 bases and J by 2 bases, with 16 bases between them. This CDR3 has 16 amino acids.

The gene calls are TRBV7-6 and TRBJ2-1; tentatively, D is TRBD1 (6 bases). The V gene's germline CDR1 is SGHVS and CDR2 FNYEAQ. CDR3 size: 16 residues. The V end lost 5 bases, the J end lost 4 bases, and 18 bases lay between the germline ends. The DNA of the CDR3 is TGTGCCAGCAGCCCCCAACAGGGCGGGTATTACAATGAGCAGTTCTTC. Its translation is CASSPQQGGYYNEQFF.

The chain uses TRBV27 and TRBJ2-7; TRBD1 agrees at 8 bases. The V and J ends lost 2 bases and 5 bases, in that order; junction bases with no gene match: 11. This CDR3 spans 16 amino acids. The germline gives CDR1 MNHEY, CDR2 SMNVEV (reference sequence). The CDR3 loop is CASSLGRPGGVHEQYF. The CDR3 DNA reads as TGTGCCAGCAGTTTAGGTAGGCCAGGGGGCGTGCACGAGCAGTACTTC.

The chain carries TRBV7-8 and TRBJ2-3; D is tentatively TRBD1 or TRBD2 (5 bases each). Germline V gene sequence: CDR1 SGHVS, CDR2 FQNEAQ. Trimming shortened V by 5 bases and J by 5 bases, and 23 bases separated the two germline ends. This CDR3 is built from 17 residues. CDR3 residues: CASSPRMRGESEDTQYF. The CDR3 nucleotides are TGTGCCAGCAGCCCAAGGATGAGGGGAGAATCAGAAGATACGCAGTATTTT.